Below are 15 T cell receptor beta chains sequenced from a single sample in a study of beta chain features in type 1 diabetes. The study reverse transcribed the entire isolated RNA, so it sequenced expressed TCRB transcripts. TCRdb's copy holds only in-frame clones and misses some; the assay was immunoSEQ multiplex PCR. The profile shows hundreds of thousands of clones, about 71% of them singletons. The material sequenced was naive CD4+ T cells from blood. These TCRs come from a man aged 25 to 45 in good health.

The chain carries TRBV7-9 and TRBJ1-4; no definite D call. CDR3 length equals 13 residues. Trimming removed 4 bases at V and 7 bases at J, with 10 bases between. Germline V gene lookup returns CDR1 SEHNR and CDR2 FQNEAQ (reference sequence). The CDR3 here is CASSSSWGEKLFF. CDR3 DNA sequence: TGTGCCAGCAGCTCATCATGGGGTGAAAAACTGTTTTTT. Combining the CDR3 with reference TRBV7-9 and TRBJ1-4 gives the whole variable domain DTGVSQNPRHKITKRGQNVTFRCDPISEHNRLYWYRQTLGQGPEFLTYFQNEAQLEKSRLLSDRFSAERPKGSFSTLEIQRTEQGDSAMYLCASSSSWGEKLFFGSGTQLSVL.

On this clone: The same CDR3 can be traced to other DNA sequences in this sample. This chain uses TRBV15 with TRBJ2-7; D is unclear. The CDR3 consists of 13 residues. The V and J ends lost 0 bases and 0 bases respectively, with 3 bases between them. Germline CDR1 reads LNHNV; CDR2 reads YYDKDF (reference sequence). The CDR3 DNA is TGTGCCACCAGCAGAGATAGCTCCTACGAGCAGTACTTC. Its protein is CATSRDSSYEQYF.

V usage is TRBV5-7 and J usage is TRBJ2-1; 9 positions agree with TRBD2. TRBV5-7 counts as an open reading frame of uncertain function. V shed 0 bases, J shed 5 bases, and the junction held 6 bases outside the gene matches. This CDR3 region has 16 residues. DNA for the CDR3: TGTGCCAGCAGCTTGGCGGGTAGCGGGAGAGACAATGAGCAGTTCTTC. It yields the protein CASSLAGSGRDNEQFF.

This clone was seen only a few times. The chain links TRBV29-1 to TRBJ1-1; no clear D. CDR3 size: 14 residues. Germline V gene lookup returns CDR1 SQVTM and CDR2 ANQGSEA. V lost 6 bases, J lost 0 bases, and 14 bases lay in between. The CDR3 sequence: CSVALVNMNTEAFF. The CDR3 nucleotides are TGCAGCGTAGCCCTAGTGAACATGAACACTGAAGCTTTCTTT. Variable domain in full (rest from reference TRBV29-1 and TRBJ1-1): SAVISQKPSRDICQRGTSLTIQCQVDSQVTMMFWYRQQPGQSLTLIATANQGSEATYESGFVIDKFPISRPNLTFSTLTVSNMSPEDSSIYLCSVALVNMNTEAFFGQGTRLTVV.

This clone was seen a few times. The chain carries TRBV19 and TRBJ2-6; unclear D gene. V shed 3 bases and J shed 4 bases, with 13 bases lying between them. The CDR3 loop spans 16 amino acids. Germline V gene sequence: CDR1 LNHDA, CDR2 SQIVND (reference sequence). CDR3 sequence: CASSIGRPRGANVLTF. For the CDR3, the DNA is TGTGCCAGTAGTATCGGACGCCCCAGGGGGGCCAACGTCCTGACTTTC.

The rearrangement uses TRBV2 and TRBJ2-2, with D hard to call. With 2 bases removed from V and 1 base from J, the gap between germline ends came to 5 bases. Germline V gene data show CDR1 as SNHLY and CDR2 as FYNNEI. The CDR3 is made up of 14 amino acids. The CDR3 here is CASSEMRNTGELFF. CDR3 nucleotide sequence: TGTGCCAGCAGTGAAATGCGGAACACCGGGGAGCTGTTTTTT.

J is TRBJ1-5 and V is TRBV7-2; no definite D call. The ends were cut back, 1 base at V and 2 bases at J, with 9 bases in the middle. The CDR3 runs to 15 residues. Germline V gene data show CDR1 as SGHTA and CDR2 as FQGNSA. CDR3 nucleotide sequence: TGTGCCAGCAGCTTAGATGGGTTAGGCAATCAGCCCCAGCATTTT. Residues: CASSLDGLGNQPQHF. Supplemented by reference TRBV7-2 and TRBJ1-5, the full variable domain reads GAGVSQSPSNKVTEKGKDVELRCDPISGHTALYWYRQSLGQGLEFLIYFQGNSAPDKSGLPSDRFSAERTGGSVSTLTIQRTQQEDSAVYLCASSLDGLGNQPQHFGDGTRLSIL.

CDR3 in DNA: TGTGCCAGCAGCCACCATTCGCCGAGAGAAGGGGGAGAGACCCAGTACTTC. This translates into CASSHHSPREGGETQYF. The J gene is TRBJ2-5, the V gene TRBV7-9; TRBD1 might be the D (6 bases). Trimming shortened V by 5 bases and J by 4 bases, and 23 bases separated the two germline ends. Germline V gene sequence: CDR1 SEHNR, CDR2 FQNEAQ (reference sequence). CDR3 length: 17 amino acids.

This chain links TRBV30 with TRBJ2-3; 8 nucleotides agree with TRBD2. There are 14 residues in the CDR3. Germline V gives CDR1 GTSNPN, CDR2 SVGIG (reference sequence). V lost 6 bases to trimming and J lost 4 bases; unmatched junction nucleotides: 9. CDR3 amino acids: CACTSGSGADTQYF. CDR3 DNA sequence: TGTGCCTGTACTAGCGGATCCGGCGCAGATACGCAGTATTTT.

This rearrangement joins TRBV9 to TRBJ2-5, with 7 bases that match TRBD2. The CDR3 covers 17 residues. J was trimmed by 5 bases and V by 7 bases; bases with no gene match: 20. CDR1 is SGDLS and CDR2 is YYNGEE in the germline V gene. CDR3 amino acids: CASGRSGARGVRETQYF. Here the CDR3 DNA reads TGTGCCAGCGGTAGGAGCGGGGCCCGCGGGGTAAGGGAGACCCAGTACTTC. Together with reference TRBV9 and TRBJ2-5, the CDR3 gives the full variable domain: DSGVTQTPKHLITATGQRVTLRCSPRSGDLSVYWYQQSLDQGLQFLIQYYNGEERAKGNILERFSAQQFPDLHSELNLSSLELGDSALYFCASGRSGARGVRETQYFGPGTRLLVL.

J is TRBJ2-5 and V is TRBV30; TRBD2 might be the D (5 bases). V was clipped by 7 bases and J by 4 bases, with 13 bases between them. CDR3 length: 12 residues. Germline CDR1 is GTSNPN and CDR2 is SVGIG (reference sequence). The chain's CDR3 is CALRGSGETQYF. CDR3 nucleotides: TGTGCCTTACGGGGTAGTGGAGAGACCCAGTACTTC.

V usage is TRBV25-1 and J usage is TRBJ2-1, with 9 bases lining up with TRBD1. The V segment lost 7 bases and the J segment 5 bases; nucleotides outside the gene matches: 9. The CDR3 length is 15 residues. Germline V gene sequence: CDR1 MGHDK, CDR2 SYGVNS. CDR3 nucleotides: TGTGCCAGCACTCCGGGACAGGGAGGGAACAATGAGCAGTTCTTC. Translation: CASTPGQGGNNEQFF. Using reference TRBV25-1 and TRBJ2-1 for the parts outside the CDR3, the full variable domain is EADIYQTPRYLVIGTGKKITLECSQTMGHDKMYWYQQDPGMELHLIHYSYGVNSTEKGDLSSESTVSRIRTEHFPLTLESARPSHTSQYLCASTPGQGGNNEQFFGPGTRLTVL.

This chain uses TRBV30 with TRBJ2-5; D is possibly TRBD2 (6 bases). V dropped 4 bases and J dropped 1 base, with 19 bases sitting between them. This CDR3 is 16 amino acids long. Germline V lookup: CDR1 GTSNPN, CDR2 SVGIG (reference sequence). CDR3 in DNA: TGTGCCTGGACCACCGGGACTGCTCCCTCCCAAGAGACCCAGTACTTC. The encoded protein is CAWTTGTAPSQETQYF.

This rearrangement joins TRBV4-3 to TRBJ2-7; a possible D gene is TRBD1 (6 bases). From germline, CDR1 is LGHNA and CDR2 YSLEER. This CDR3 comprises 15 residues. V lost 0 bases and J lost 7, with 16 bases in between. The CDR3 DNA reads TGCGCCAGCAGCCAAGATCAGGGGCGCCGATGGGAGCAGTACTTC. The encoded protein is CASSQDQGRRWEQYF.

The rearrangement links TRBV23-1 to TRBJ2-3, with D perhaps being TRBD1 or TRBD2 (7 bases each). TRBV23-1 is given ORF status, its function remaining uncertain. CDR3 length equals 18 residues. V was cut by 3 bases and J by 5 bases, with 24 bases left in between. CDR3 in amino acids: CASSQDPGEGAQEDTQYF. DNA of the CDR3: TGCGCCAGCAGTCAGGACCCTGGGGAGGGGGCGCAGGAAGATACGCAGTATTTT.